The clone carrying this T cell receptor beta chain was seen more than once but under ten times. What it binds is unknown. Between the trimmed V and J ends, which lost 4 bases and 5 bases, there was a span of 12 bases. Germline V CDR1 and CDR2: SQVTM, ANQGSEA. The CDR3 length is 13 residues. The record originates from a study of CD8+ T cells in alopecia areata. Study background: Treated patients took oral tofacitinib at 5 to 10 mg twice daily. Tofacitinib ran 6 to 18 months, followed by 6 months off drug. Study-wide results and caveats: Scalp clonality and expanded CD8+ clones among the top 100 showed significant decreases with tofacitinib.

Sequencing templates came from extracted RNA that was reverse transcribed into cDNA. The assay was immunoSEQ multiplex PCR, and TCRdb's table has in-frame clones only and misses some. Among fewer than 200,000 clones listed, 58% were seen once. Treatment of the sample: oral pan-JAK inhibitor, 5-10 mg twice daily. Collection of lesional scalp punch biopsies and peripheral blood was performed in alopecia areata patients. This chain joins TRBV29-1 and TRBJ2-1; D is uncertain. The input for sequencing was CD4+ T cells sorted from blood, taken around week 55, from a patient treated with tofacitinib. This sequence was found in a human donor with alopecia areata. The CDR3 coding sequence is TGCAGCGTTGTGGTTAGCAGCGACAATGAGCAGTTCTTC. It specifies CSVVVSSDNEQFF.